This entry concerns a single TCR beta chain. Its antigen is as yet unknown. This specimen comes from a study of T cells in Graves' hyperthyroidism and ophthalmopathy. Amplification of TCR beta CDR3 regions was performed using RNA transcripts as template. TCR CDR3 regions were first amplified by RT-PCR with HTBI primers. TCRdb redid the calling of the multiplex PCR reads with MiXCR, one entry per CDR3 protein. The sample carries roughly 840,000 distinct CDR3 sequences, more than 30% recorded once. V shed 6 bases, J shed 3 bases, and the junction held 10 bases outside the gene matches. The CDR3 covers 15 residues. Graves' hyperthyroidism was deemed stable given no ophthalmopathy progression within 18 months. Not enrolled were patients with uncontrolled infection, other autoimmune disease, pregnancy or lactation. Study-wide results and limits: Ophthalmopathy onset followed model prediction by a median approximately six months. In the blood, most expanded thyroid clonotypes above 0.001 appeared as well.

The chain combines TRBV12-3 or TRBV12-4 with TRBJ1-1; TRBD1 agrees at 7 bases. The sequence derives from a young man with Graves' hyperthyroidism. The sample consisted of blood. CDR3: CASRPNRGGDTEAFF. CDR3 nucleotides: TGTGCCAGCAGACCAAACAGGGGAGGGGACACTGAAGCTTTCTTT.